A selection of T cell receptor beta chains follows, all from one sample in a study of cytomegalovirus exposure and HLA in healthy donors. Sequencing used immunoSEQ multiplex PCR; TCRdb keeps in-frame clones, though not all of them. The sample records about 200,000 clones, around 87% being singletons. Sequenced material: PBMCs. Receptor source: a woman aged 18-29 years in good health and CMV-seropositive. Each CDR3 is given with its conserved first and last residue. The D gene is left open where the match is weak.

CDR3 protein: CASSLNRYNEQFF
V gene: TRBV27
J gene: TRBJ2-1
D gene: NA

CDR3 protein: CASTPGGRGNQPQHF
V gene: TRBV19
J gene: TRBJ1-5
D gene: TRBD1

CDR3 protein: CASSGTFRTGNQPQHF
V gene: TRBV28
J gene: TRBJ1-5
D gene: NA

CDR3 protein: CASGVAGGWRETQYF
V gene: TRBV6-5
J gene: TRBJ2-5
D gene: TRBD2

CDR3 protein: CASSFYLGQGYEQYF
V gene: TRBV5-5
J gene: TRBJ2-7
D gene: TRBD1

CDR3 protein: CASSYRLSYEQYF
V gene: TRBV6-6
J gene: TRBJ2-7
D gene: NA

CDR3 protein: CASSLGRGNYGYTF
V gene: TRBV5-1
J gene: TRBJ1-2
D gene: NA

CDR3 protein: CASSSGTGENEKLFF
V gene: TRBV5-6
J gene: TRBJ1-4
D gene: TRBD1

CDR3 protein: CASSQAGGGTYNEQFF
V gene: TRBV27
J gene: TRBJ2-1
D gene: TRBD2

CDR3 protein: CASSVVSGVEQYF
V gene: TRBV9
J gene: TRBJ2-7
D gene: NA

CDR3 protein: CASRRAVAGGPKNSYEQYF
V gene: TRBV5-1
J gene: TRBJ2-7
D gene: TRBD2

CDR3 protein: CASSRTSGRFNEQFF
V gene: TRBV5-1
J gene: TRBJ2-1
D gene: TRBD2

CDR3 protein: CASSGNRDTEAFF
V gene: TRBV18
J gene: TRBJ1-1
D gene: NA

CDR3 protein: CASSLGTLGQVLADEQFF
V gene: TRBV5-1
J gene: TRBJ2-1
D gene: TRBD1

CDR3 protein: CASSLGLGTGLDEQYF
V gene: TRBV28
J gene: TRBJ2-7
D gene: TRBD1

CDR3 protein: CASRGQGLYNEQFF
V gene: TRBV27
J gene: TRBJ2-1
D gene: TRBD1

CDR3 protein: CASSVSGLGAYNEQFF
V gene: TRBV9
J gene: TRBJ2-1
D gene: TRBD2

CDR3 protein: CASSLYGVGEQYF
V gene: TRBV27
J gene: TRBJ2-7
D gene: NA

CDR3 protein: CASSLTGAYGYTF
V gene: TRBV7-9
J gene: TRBJ1-2
D gene: TRBD1

CDR3 protein: CASSLLQRTSGKETQYF
V gene: TRBV7-9
J gene: TRBJ2-5
D gene: TRBD2

CDR3 protein: CASSQGGGTDTQYF
V gene: TRBV4-1
J gene: TRBJ2-3
D gene: NA